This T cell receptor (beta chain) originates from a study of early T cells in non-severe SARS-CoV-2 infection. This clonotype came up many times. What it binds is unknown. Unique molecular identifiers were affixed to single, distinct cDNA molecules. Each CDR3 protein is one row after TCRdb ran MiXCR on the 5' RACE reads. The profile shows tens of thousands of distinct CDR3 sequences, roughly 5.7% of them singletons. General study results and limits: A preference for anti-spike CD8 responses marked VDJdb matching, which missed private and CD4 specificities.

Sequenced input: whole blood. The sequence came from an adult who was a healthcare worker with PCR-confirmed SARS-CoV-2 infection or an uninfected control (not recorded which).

The CDR3 DNA is TGCAGCGTTGACCCCCGGCCCAGTAGCGGGGCTTACAATGAGCAGTTCTTC. Its protein is CSVDPRPSSGAYNEQFF. The gene calls are TRBV29-1 and TRBJ2-1; 8 positions match TRBD2. Germline trimming cut 3 bases from V and 4 bases from J; bases unmatched to any gene: 14. This CDR3 is built from 17 residues. Germline CDR1 reads SQVTM; CDR2 reads ANQGSEA.